The source of this T cell receptor beta chain is a study of PD-1 blockade in classical Hodgkin lymphoma. Germline V gene lookup returns CDR1 SGDLS and CDR2 YYNGEE. V shed 3 bases and J shed 2 bases, with 8 bases lying between them. The CDR3 runs to 13 residues. TCRdb keeps only in-frame clones here, not all; method: immunoSEQ multiplex PCR. The table records tens of thousands of clones, about 73% of them present only once. Brentuximab vedotin exposure varied among the patients, all of whom had relapsed after autologous stem cell transplantation. The material sequenced was peripheral blood mononuclear cells (PBMCs), taken at baseline. This clonotype was obtained from a human donor with classical Hodgkin lymphoma. The chain combines TRBV9 with TRBJ2-5; D perhaps matches TRBD1 (6 bases). CDR3 DNA: TGTGCCAGCAGCGCCGGGACACAAGAGACCCAGTACTTC. This codes for CASSAGTQETQYF.